The source of this T cell receptor (beta chain) is a study of shared clonotypes between healthy human individuals (dated by TCRdb to the early 2020s). About the study as a whole: A couple of women and a few men aged 18 to 49 years were included in the cohort. For each donor, CD4 naive and CD4 memory were each given three plates, CD8 naive was given two plates, and CD8 memory was given one plate. The study deeply sequenced blood TCR repertoires of several healthy adults to estimate repertoire size and the extent of clonotype sharing between individuals. Per donor, leukapheresis produced somewhere between about 0.85 and 10 billion PBMCs. Libraries were prepared and TCR repertoires were sequenced by different laboratories using diverse techniques, in order to increase sequencing depth and limit assay-specific biases.

From a lookup of the germline V gene, CDR1 and CDR2 are SNHLY and FYNNEI. Including cysteine and phenylalanine, the CDR3 has 14 amino acids. Just CDR3 DNA is preserved here, 42 bases in frame from base 1. V and J lose 5 bases and 8 bases, and a span of 16 bases separates them. The donors were healthy, HIV-negative adults who had no recently reported acute infections or vaccinations. Only Caucasian adults living in Nashville, Tennessee, USA were represented among the donors. Magnetic negative selection was used to enrich CD4+ T cells, after which naive cells were positively selected on CD45RA and the negative fraction became the memory subset. Blood was collected by leukapheresis, and PBMCs were isolated by Ficoll-Histopaque density gradient centrifugation and then cryopreserved in liquid nitrogen vapor phase. Analytical flow cytometry was used to check the purity and quantity of each magnetically sorted T cell population. Each sorted fraction had its genomic DNA isolated and then quantified by UV absorbance on a Nanodrop 2000c.

As to this clone: Its recognized antigen is unknown. No base qualities exist here, and no much larger clone lies one base off it.

TCR CDR3 regions were amplified from genomic DNA by multiplex PCR using the deep immunoSEQ assay. For each cell subset, the extracted genomic DNA was distributed evenly across all wells of several immunoSEQ 96-well plates, and each plate served as one replicate. For sorted subsets, roughly 200 ng genomic DNA, equal to 25,000 to 35,000 T cell genomes, was loaded into each replicate PCR. Purified libraries were quantified with a Qubit 3.0 fluorometer, sized on a Bioanalyzer 2100, and re-quantified with the KAPA Library Quantification kit. Every immunoSEQ 96-well plate was sequenced on a separate single-read 150-cycle Illumina NextSeq 550 flow cell. From the authors' description of their analysis: The immunoSEQ output contained only junctional sequences without quality scores, so filtering could not match that applied to full-length reads. Sequences were annotated with PyIR, a Python wrapper for IgBLAST v1.9, and V/J genes and CDR3 were assigned using IMGT germline references. Reads were filtered out if the reads had weak V/J assignments (E-value above 1e-6), no CDR3, stop codons, out-of-frame junctions, or ambiguous translated residues. V3J clonotypes were defined as sequences sharing an identical inferred V gene, J gene, and CDR3 amino acid sequence. Percentage overlap between repertoires was calculated by dividing the number of shared unique clonotypes by the size of the smaller repertoire. Repertoire richness was assessed with RTK rarefaction, the Chao1 estimator, and Recon v2.1 estimates of unobserved clonotypes. Generation probabilities were computed with OLGA for all TCRbeta clonotypes obtained by the gDNA method from several donors. This is the immuneACCESS table as TCRdb keeps it, with only in-frame sequences that have V and J called. A part of the clones is gone; compared with another copy, unresolved V genes explain less than half, and the rest is unexplained. V and J calls plus clone size are reproduced from that table; the DNA served to infer D and trimming. This sample is represented by 2.3 million or so clones; 85% to 95% of them were singletons. 0.35% to 0.45% of the sample belongs to the ten largest clones.

Overall study results and their limits: Clonotypes shared by all four sorted-subset donors showed higher generation probabilities than non-shared clonotypes. Larger estimated clonotype richness was generally found for naive subsets than for memory subsets. Based on pairwise subsampling, the degree of clonotype sharing among donors was expected to be affected by sequencing depth. Sampling was restricted to blood, and TCR repertoires in tissues likely differ from the TCR repertoires found in blood. Around 5.4% of naive CD4, approximately 3.7% of naive CD8, roughly 2.5% of memory CD4, and approximately 0.4% of memory CD8 clonotypes were shared across a few donors. Even with the large sequencing depth, rarefaction of the sorted-subset datasets indicated that sequencing was incomplete. Because the study included a small number of donors, the genetic and exposure-history diversity represented was limited.

The chain couples TRBV2 to TRBJ1-5; the D gene cannot be resolved reliably. Sequencing was performed on naive CD4+ T cells from PBMCs. This specimen's cell subset or site label, interpreted: CD45RA+ positively selected. The TCR sequence derives from a man aged 18 to 30 in good health. Some clones in this sample may be carry-over from other donors' samples. The base sequence is TGTGCCAGCAGTCGCGACACTCCCGAGGAGCCCCAGCATTTT. This gives the protein CASSRDTPEEPQHF.